These T cell receptor beta chains were read from a single sample in a study of cytomegalovirus exposure and HLA in healthy donors. Clones were read by immunoSEQ multiplex PCR, and TCRdb kept only the in-frame ones, dropping some. The table shows roughly 230,000 clones, with 78% occurring only once. Sequenced input: PBMCs. These TCRs come from a boy between 5 and 17 years old in good health and CMV-seronegative. The CDR3 runs from the conserved cysteine through the conserved F or W. Fields, in order: clone size, V gene, J gene, D gene, CDR3 protein, CDR3 DNA. The D gene is left open where the match is weak. Some rows mark clone size as missing; the rest say once, few, many or name a class of expanded clone.

.	TRBV5-1	TRBJ1-1	TRBD1	CASSDRGRGTTEAFF	TGCGCCAGTTCAGACAGGGGGCGCGGGACCACTGAAGCTTTCTTT
.	TRBV14	TRBJ1-6	TRBD1	CASSQDRRQGVGSPLHF	TGTGCCAGCAGCCAAGACCGTCGACAGGGCGTCGGATCACCCCTCCACTTT
.	TRBV5-1	TRBJ2-3	.	CASSLGLGQWTTDTQYF	TGCGCCAGCAGCTTGGGTCTTGGACAGTGGACGACAGATACGCAGTATTTT
.	TRBV21-1	TRBJ1-2	.	CASSKWTGPRNYGYTF	TGTGCCAGCAGCAAATGGACAGGGCCTAGGAACTATGGCTACACCTTC
.	TRBV11-2	TRBJ2-2	TRBD2	CASSPVVAGNTGELFF	TGTGCCAGCAGCCCCGTGGTAGCGGGAAACACCGGGGAGCTGTTTTTT
.	TRBV9	TRBJ1-2	TRBD1	CASSVASGGDGYTF	TGTGCCAGCAGCGTAGCCTCAGGGGGCGATGGCTACACCTTC
.	TRBV5-1	TRBJ2-5	.	CASSSTSIGETQYF	TGCGCCAGCAGCTCGACTAGTATCGGGGAGACCCAGTACTTC
.	TRBV6-5	TRBJ2-7	.	CASSRDREAYEQYF	TGTGCCAGCAGCCGAGACAGGGAGGCCTACGAGCAGTACTTC
.	TRBV4-1	TRBJ1-3	.	CASSPLGAGNTIYF	TGCGCCAGCAGCCCCCTGGGAGCTGGAAACACCATATATTTT
.	TRBV7-8	TRBJ1-2	TRBD1	CASSLDRPTRPGGRYGYTF	TGTGCCAGCAGCTTAGATCGCCCCACAAGGCCAGGGGGAAGATATGGCTACACCTTC
.	TRBV5-1	TRBJ2-1	.	CASSSPMSYNEQFF	TGCGCCAGCAGCTCCCCTATGTCATACAATGAGCAGTTCTTC
.	TRBV19	TRBJ2-5	TRBD2	CASNFGTSGGDKKETQYF	TGTGCCAGTAATTTTGGGACTAGCGGGGGTGATAAGAAAGAGACCCAGTACTTC
.	TRBV5-4	TRBJ2-7	.	CASSRRTRGNEQYF	TGTGCCAGCAGTCGGCGGACCCGAGGGAACGAGCAGTACTTC
.	TRBV29-1	TRBJ1-1	.	CSVLLPTGLDTEAFF	TGCAGCGTCCTACTACCAACAGGGCTGGACACTGAAGCTTTCTTT
.	TRBV18	TRBJ2-7	TRBD1	CASSPDPRQGVGLYEQYF	TGTGCCAGCTCACCAGACCCCCGACAGGGGGTGGGGTTGTACGAGCAGTACTTC
.	TRBV7-6	TRBJ1-2	.	CASSLDQGNYGYTF	TGTGCCAGCAGCTTAGATCAGGGGAACTATGGCTACACCTTC
.	TRBV21-1	TRBJ2-7	.	CASSKAIKRNYSYEQYF	TGTGCCAGCAGCAAAGCAATTAAGCGGAATTACTCCTACGAGCAGTACTTC
few	TRBV30	TRBJ2-7	.	CAWSPGHSYEQYF	TGTGCCTGGAGCCCGGGACATTCCTACGAGCAGTACTTC
.	TRBV29-1	TRBJ1-2	TRBD1	CSVRTGGNYGYTF	TGCAGCGTGCGGACAGGGGGGAACTATGGCTACACCTTC
.	TRBV11-2	TRBJ2-7	.	CASSLGGTPGTYEQYF	TGTGCCAGCAGCTTAGGGGGGACACCTGGAACCTACGAGCAGTACTTC
.	TRBV20-1	TRBJ1-2	.	CSAQRSYGYTF	TGCAGTGCTCAACGGTCCTATGGCTACACCTTC
.	TRBV4-2	TRBJ1-5	.	CASSPNLPGQPQHF	TGTGCCAGCAGCCCCAATCTCCCTGGCCAGCCCCAGCATTTT
few	TRBV5-1	TRBJ2-2	TRBD2	CASSTLGRLNTGELFF	TGCGCCAGCAGCACCCTCGGGAGGTTAAACACCGGGGAGCTGTTTTTT
.	TRBV28	TRBJ2-7	TRBD1	CASSLSTPGQAGQYF	TGTGCCAGCAGTTTATCCACTCCGGGACAGGCCGGCCAGTACTTC
.	TRBV18	TRBJ2-5	TRBD2	CASSPPAGGETQYF	TGTGCCAGCTCACCCCCGGCCGGGGGGGAGACCCAGTACTTC
.	TRBV12-5	TRBJ2-3	TRBD2	CASGAGGRTDTQYF	TGTGCTAGTGGGGCCGGGGGGAGAACAGATACGCAGTATTTT
.	TRBV4-1	TRBJ1-1	TRBD1	CASSHKDRRNTEAFF	TGCGCCAGCAGCCACAAGGACAGGAGGAACACTGAAGCTTTCTTT
.	TRBV13	TRBJ1-2	.	CASSLGLADYYGYTF	TGTGCCAGCAGCTTAGGCCTTGCGGATTACTATGGCTACACCTTC
.	TRBV11-3	TRBJ2-3	TRBD2	CASSLDRTGLAGPRDTQYF	TGTGCCAGCAGCTTAGACCGCACCGGACTAGCGGGCCCTCGGGATACGCAGTATTTT
few	TRBV11-2	TRBJ2-7	TRBD2	CASSQGLAGTYEQYF	TGTGCCAGCAGCCAGGGACTAGCGGGAACCTACGAGCAGTACTTC
once	TRBV27	TRBJ1-1	TRBD1	CLSGGLTRDTEAFF	TGCCTCTCAGGGGGGCTAACAAGGGACACTGAAGCTTTCTTT
.	TRBV30	TRBJ1-2	.	CACTQGSGYGYTF	TGTGCCTGTACCCAGGGTTCGGGCTATGGCTACACCTTC
.	TRBV29-1	TRBJ2-2	.	CSVEIVRYGELFF	TGCAGCGTTGAGATAGTGCGGTACGGGGAGCTGTTTTTT
.	TRBV10-3	TRBJ1-1	.	CAARPAGREAFF	TGTGCCGCCCGTCCGGCGGGCCGTGAAGCTTTCTTT
.	TRBV12-5	TRBJ2-1	.	CASGLVTSGVSNEQFF	TGTGCTAGTGGTTTGGTAACGTCAGGGGTATCCAATGAGCAGTTCTTC
.	TRBV11-2	TRBJ1-1	.	CASSPRGSSEF	TGTGCCAGCAGCCCACGGGGGAGTTCGGAATTT
few	TRBV19	TRBJ1-3	.	CASSRGGSGNTIYF	TGTGCCAGTAGTAGAGGGGGCTCTGGAAACACCATATATTTT
.	TRBV9	TRBJ1-1	TRBD1	CASSPSHRGWEAFF	TGTGCCAGCAGCCCAAGTCACAGGGGTTGGGAAGCTTTCTTT
once	TRBV6-1	TRBJ2-7	.	CASSERRGGFRDRDHEQYF	TGTGCCAGCAGTGAACGTCGGGGGGGGTTTCGGGACAGGGATCACGAGCAGTACTTC
.	TRBV2	TRBJ2-5	.	CASRPGGTQYF	TGTGCCAGCAGACCAGGTGGAACCCAGTACTTC
.	TRBV19	TRBJ2-1	TRBD2	CASKWSGGSWSSYNEQFF	TGTGCCAGTAAATGGTCGGGCGGGAGCTGGAGCTCCTACAATGAGCAGTTCTTC
.	TRBV7-9	TRBJ2-5	TRBD1	CASSSGGPSPQYF	TGTGCCAGCAGCTCAGGGGGCCCCTCGCCCCAGTACTTC